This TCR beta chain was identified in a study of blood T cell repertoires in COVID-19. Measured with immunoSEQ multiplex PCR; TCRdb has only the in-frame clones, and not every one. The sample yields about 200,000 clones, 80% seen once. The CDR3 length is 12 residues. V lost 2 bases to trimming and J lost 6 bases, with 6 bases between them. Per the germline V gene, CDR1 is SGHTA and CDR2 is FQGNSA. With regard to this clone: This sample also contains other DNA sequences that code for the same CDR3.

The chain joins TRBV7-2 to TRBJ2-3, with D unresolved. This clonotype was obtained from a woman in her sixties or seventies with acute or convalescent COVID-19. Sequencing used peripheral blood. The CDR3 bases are TGTGCCAGCAGCTTATACACGGATACGCAGTATTTT. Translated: CASSLYTDTQYF.